This T cell receptor (beta chain) was observed in a study of control samples from healthy donors and cancer patients. TCRdb's table, derived via immunoSEQ multiplex PCR, lists solely in-frame clones and lacks some. The sample has just over 150,000 clones; over 90% are singletons. This clone is a singleton in its sample. This clonotype originated in a man aged 50 or older in good health. Sequencing was carried out using blood.

The CDR3 is CASSQATRANEQFF. As DNA, the CDR3 is TGTGCCAGCAGCCAAGCGACTAGGGCCAATGAGCAGTTCTTC. The chain couples TRBV3-1 (or the pseudogene TRBV3-2) to TRBJ2-1; perhaps TRBD2 as D (6 bases). Trimming took off 1 base at V and 6 bases at J, with 10 bases between the two ends. The CDR3 runs 14 residues. The germline gives CDR1 LGHDT, CDR2 YNNKEL (reference sequence).